This T cell receptor beta chain was sequenced for a study of blood T cell repertoires in COVID-19. Study information: Material from acute and convalescent COVID-19 was sourced from the United States, Italy and Spain. Sources were T cells, B-cell-depleted T cells, or PBMCs; the material itself was cDNA or gDNA.

V was cut by 3 bases and J by 0 bases, with 11 bases left in between. CDR1 is LGHDT, CDR2 YNNKEL, per germline (reference sequence). CDR3 length equals 16 residues. Methods used by the authors: Scientists estimated how many nucleated cells there were by amplifying reference gene primers. Profiling relied on immunoSEQ multiplex PCR, and the TCRdb table lists in-frame clones only, not all of them. The V and J calls and clone size are taken from that table; D and trimming were inferred from the DNA. Here the sample spans about 150,000 clones, 80% to 90% being singletons. Enrolled during active infection, Seattle patients were then followed longitudinally.

Sequencing was carried out using peripheral blood. The receptor's source is a woman aged 60-75 years with COVID-19, enrolled during active disease. The V gene is TRBV3-1 (or the pseudogene TRBV3-2), the J gene TRBJ2-2; tentative D call: TRBD2 (6 bases). The DNA of the CDR3 is TGTGCCAGCAGCCATCTACTAGCCGCGAACACCGGGGAGCTGTTTTTT. Protein: CASSHLLAANTGELFF.